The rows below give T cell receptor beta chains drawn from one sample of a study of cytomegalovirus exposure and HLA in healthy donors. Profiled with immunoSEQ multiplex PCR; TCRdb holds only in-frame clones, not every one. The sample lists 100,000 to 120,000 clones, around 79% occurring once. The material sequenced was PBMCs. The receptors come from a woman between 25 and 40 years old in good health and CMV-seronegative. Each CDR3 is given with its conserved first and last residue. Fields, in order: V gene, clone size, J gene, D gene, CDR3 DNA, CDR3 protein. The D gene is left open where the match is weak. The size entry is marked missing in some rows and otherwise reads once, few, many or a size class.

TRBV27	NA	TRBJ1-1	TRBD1	TGTGCCAGCAGAATGGGACAGCGGAACACTGAAGCTTTCTTT	CASRMGQRNTEAFF
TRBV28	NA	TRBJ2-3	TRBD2	TGTGCCAGCACCCCTATTGGCGGGAGCTGGGGACCTAGCACAGATACGCAGTATTTT	CASTPIGGSWGPSTDTQYF
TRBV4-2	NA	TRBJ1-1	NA	TGTGCCAGCAGCCAAGCAGGGGTCACTGAAGCTTTCTTT	CASSQAGVTEAFF
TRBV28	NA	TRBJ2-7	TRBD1	TGTGCCAGCACATCGTGGGGACAGGGTCGCCCCGAGCAGTACTTC	CASTSWGQGRPEQYF
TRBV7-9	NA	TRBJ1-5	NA	TGTGCCAGCAGCCCACCGGGACACAGCAATCAGCCCCAGCATTTT	CASSPPGHSNQPQHF
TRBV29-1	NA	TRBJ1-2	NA	TGCAGCGCCCAAGGCCGGGGAGGTGGCTATGGCTACACCTTC	CSAQGRGGGYGYTF
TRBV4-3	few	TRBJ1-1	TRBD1	TGCGCCAGCAGCCAGCTTTGGGATTACAGGGGAACTCCTTGGGCTGACACTGAAGCTTTCTTT	CASSQLWDYRGTPWADTEAFF
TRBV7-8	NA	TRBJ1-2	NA	TGTGCCAGCAGCTTCGGGAGGCGGAACTATGGCTACACCTTC	CASSFGRRNYGYTF
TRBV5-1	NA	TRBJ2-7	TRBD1	TGCGCCAGCAGCTTGGGACAGGGCGCCTACGAGCAGTACTTC	CASSLGQGAYEQYF
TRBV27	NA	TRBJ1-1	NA	TGTGCCAGCAGTTTAGCCCACCCGGCTGAAGCTTTCTTT	CASSLAHPAEAFF
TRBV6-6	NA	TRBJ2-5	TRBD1	TGTGCCAGCAGTTACTCAGGGACAGGGAGCCAAGAGACCCAGTACTTC	CASSYSGTGSQETQYF
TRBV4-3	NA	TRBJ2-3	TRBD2	TGCGCCAGCAGCCACTTTACTACGGGACTAGCGGACACAGATACGCAGTATTTT	CASSHFTTGLADTDTQYF
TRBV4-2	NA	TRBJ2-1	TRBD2	TGTGCCAGCAGCCAAGGGGCTAGCGGGAGATTCAGTGAGCAGTTCTTC	CASSQGASGRFSEQFF
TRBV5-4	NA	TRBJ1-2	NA	TGTGCCAGCAGCCTACAGGGTAGCTATGGCTACACCTTC	CASSLQGSYGYTF
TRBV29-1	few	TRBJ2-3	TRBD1	TGCAGCGTGGTAGGGACAGGGGTTAGCACAGATACGCAGTATTTT	CSVVGTGVSTDTQYF
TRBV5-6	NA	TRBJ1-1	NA	TGTGCCAGCAGCTTGGGACTGGTCAGGGCAATGAACACTGAAGCTTTCTTT	CASSLGLVRAMNTEAFF
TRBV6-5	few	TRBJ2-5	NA	TGTGCCAGCAGTCAGGGTATTGGGACCCAGTACTTC	CASSQGIGTQYF
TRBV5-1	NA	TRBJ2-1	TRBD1	TGCGCCAGCAGCTCACGGAGACCGCTCGACAGGGGAGTCAATGAGCAGTTCTTC	CASSSRRPLDRGVNEQFF
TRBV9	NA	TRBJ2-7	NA	TGTGCCAGCAGCCCAGGGGAGCGACTAATTATAGGGGAGCAGTACTTC	CASSPGERLIIGEQYF
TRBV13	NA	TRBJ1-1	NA	TGTGCCAGCAGCCAGGGTGGGGGGAAGGCTTTCTTT	CASSQGGGKAFF
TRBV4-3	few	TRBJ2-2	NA	TGCGCCAGCAGCCCAACAAACACGGGGAACGGGGAGCTGTTTTTT	CASSPTNTGNGELFF
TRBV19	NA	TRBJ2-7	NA	TGTGCCAGTAGGCGGGTAGGTACCTCCTACGAGCAGTACTTC	CASRRVGTSYEQYF
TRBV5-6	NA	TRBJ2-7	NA	TGTGCCAGCAGCGCGGCCTTTTTCGAGCAGTACTTC	CASSAAFFEQYF
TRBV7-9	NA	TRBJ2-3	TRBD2	TGTGCCAGCAGCTTAGGAGCGGGGGGGCCGACAGATACGCAGTATTTT	CASSLGAGGPTDTQYF
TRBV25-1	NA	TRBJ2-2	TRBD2	TGTGCCAGCAAGGCTAGCGGGAGTGCGGGGGAGCTGTTTTTT	CASKASGSAGELFF
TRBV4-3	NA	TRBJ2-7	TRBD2	TGCGCCAGCAGCCAAGATGCGCGCGGGGGCTACGAGCAGTACTTC	CASSQDARGGYEQYF
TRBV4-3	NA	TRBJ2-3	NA	TGCGCCAGCAGCCAAGATCTTGTGCCTAGCGAGGCAGATACGCAGTATTTT	CASSQDLVPSEADTQYF
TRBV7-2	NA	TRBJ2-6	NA	TGTGCCAGCGGGCAGAACTCCGGGGCCAACGTCCTGACTTTC	CASGQNSGANVLTF
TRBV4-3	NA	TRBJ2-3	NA	TGCGCCAGCAGCCAAGATCCGACGGGAGTCGCGGATACGCAGTATTTT	CASSQDPTGVADTQYF
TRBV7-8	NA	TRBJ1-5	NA	TGTGCCAGCAGCTTAGTCCCGCACATAACCCATCAGCCCCAGCATTTT	CASSLVPHITHQPQHF
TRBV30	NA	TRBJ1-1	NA	TGTGCCTGGGATCCGGGACAAACGAACACTGAAGCTTTCTTT	CAWDPGQTNTEAFF
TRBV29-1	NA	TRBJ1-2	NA	TGCAGCGTTGAAGATCCCGGGGGTCGTATAACCTTC	CSVEDPGGRITF
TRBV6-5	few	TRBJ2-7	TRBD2	TGTGCCAGCAGTTACTTGATGTGGGGGGAGGGATACGAGCAGTACTTC	CASSYLMWGEGYEQYF
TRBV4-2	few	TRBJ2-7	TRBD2	TGTGCCAGCAGCCAGATGGGAGCGGGAGGGGCCAACGAGCAGTACTTC	CASSQMGAGGANEQYF
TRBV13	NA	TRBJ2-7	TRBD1	TGTGCCAGCAGCTTCCGGGACAGGGACCACGAGCAGTACTTC	CASSFRDRDHEQYF
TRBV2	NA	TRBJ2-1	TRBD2	TGTGCCACTTTAGCGGGCAGCTCCTACAATGAGCAGTTCTTC	CATLAGSSYNEQFF
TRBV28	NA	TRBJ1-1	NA	TGTGCCAGCAGTACCTACAGGGAGAACACTGAAGCTTTCTTT	CASSTYRENTEAFF
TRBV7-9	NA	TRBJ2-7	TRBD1	TGTGCCACCATCAGCCCCGACAGGGCGGGCCACGAGCAGTACTTC	CATISPDRAGHEQYF
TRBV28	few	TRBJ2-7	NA	TGTGCCAGCAGTCGCCGGGACTACGAGCAGTACTTC	CASSRRDYEQYF
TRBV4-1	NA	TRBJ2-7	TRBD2	TGCGCCAGCAGCCAAGTTCTAGCGGTGGAGGAGCAGTACTTC	CASSQVLAVEEQYF
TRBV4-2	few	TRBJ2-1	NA	TGTGCCAGCAGCCAAGATCCCTCGGGGGTTGAGCAGTTCTTC	CASSQDPSGVEQFF
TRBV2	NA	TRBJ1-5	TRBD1	TGTGCCAGCACGACAGGGAGCAATCAGCCCCAGCATTTT	CASTTGSNQPQHF
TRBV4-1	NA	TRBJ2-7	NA	TGCGCCAGCAGCCAAGAATTTGTAGCAGGCTTCCAGGGCGAGCAGTACTTC	CASSQEFVAGFQGEQYF
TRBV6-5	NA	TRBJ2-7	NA	TGTGCCAGCCATTTAACAGGTTCCTACGAGCAGTACTTC	CASHLTGSYEQYF
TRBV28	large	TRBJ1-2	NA	TGTGCCAGCAGTTTATACCTTTCGCAAAACAATAACTATGGCTACACCTTC	CASSLYLSQNNNYGYTF
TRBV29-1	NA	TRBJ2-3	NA	TGCAGCGTTGAAGTTAGCGGTAGCACAGATACGCAGTATTTT	CSVEVSGSTDTQYF
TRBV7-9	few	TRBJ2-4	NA	TGTGCCAGCGCGAAAGGACAGGGAGGGAACATTCAGTACTTC	CASAKGQGGNIQYF
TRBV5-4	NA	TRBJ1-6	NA	TGTGCCAGCAGTCCAACCGTTTCGCGAGGTTCACCCCTCCACTTT	CASSPTVSRGSPLHF
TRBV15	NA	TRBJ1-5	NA	TGTGCCACCAGCGGAGGACAGTATAGCAATCAGCCCCAGCATTTT	CATSGGQYSNQPQHF
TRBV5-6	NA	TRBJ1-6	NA	TGTGCCAGCAGCTTGTCGGGGTGGCACTTTGGTTCACCCCTCCACTTT	CASSLSGWHFGSPLHF